These 15 T cell receptor beta chains were all obtained from the same sample, sequenced in a study of blood T cell repertoires in COVID-19 (dated by TCRdb to the early 2020s). The library relied on the immunoSEQ multiplex PCR assay. The clones in this table, taken by TCRdb from immuneACCESS, are in-frame only. Not every clone is retained; where verified, under half of the shortfall comes from an unresolved V gene, and the cause of the rest is unknown. This sample has about 60,000 clones in its table, and about 86% of those were observed once. Less than 5% of the sample is held by the ten biggest clonotypes. Sample: peripheral blood. These receptor sequences come from a man in his 60s with acute or convalescent COVID-19.

The chain recombines TRBV4-1 with TRBJ2-5; the D gene is possibly TRBD1 (6 bases). Germline V gene data show CDR1 as MGHRA and CDR2 as YSYEKL. CDR3 length: 15 amino acids. V was cut by 4 bases and J by 1 base, with 13 bases left in between. The CDR3 sequence: CASSPRDRFQETQYF. The CDR3 nucleotides are TGCGCCAGCAGCCCGCGCGACAGGTTCCAAGAGACCCAGTACTTC.

The chain recombines TRBV9 with TRBJ1-3; a weak D match, TRBD1 (6 bases). Germline assignment: CDR1 SGDLS and CDR2 YYNGEE. There are 15 residues in the CDR3. Trimming cost V 2 bases and J 4 bases, with 13 bases left between them. The CDR3 protein is CASSVGTGSGNTIYF. The CDR3 bases are TGTGCCAGCAGCGTGGGAACAGGGTCCGGAAACACCATATATTTT.

J is TRBJ2-7 and V is TRBV28, with no clear D. Germline lookup yields CDR1 MDHEN and CDR2 SYDVKM. The ends were cut back, 4 bases at V and 6 bases at J, with 4 bases in the middle. There are 10 residues in the CDR3. This CDR3 reads CASSSSEQYF. In nucleotides, the CDR3 is TGTGCCAGCAGTTCTTCCGAGCAGTACTTC.

This rearrangement joins TRBV5-1 to TRBJ2-1; TRBD2 matches at 8 bases. The trim removed 6 bases at V and 12 bases at J, leaving 14 bases unmatched. The germline V gene has CDR1 SGHRS and CDR2 YFSETQ. CDR3 length: 14 amino acids. CDR3 sequence (DNA): TGCGCCAGCACCCGGGGGGGACCGGAGGGTTGGCAGTTCTTC. Translating it yields CASTRGGPEGWQFF.

V and J are TRBV29-1 and TRBJ2-5; 8 bases map to TRBD2. CDR3 length equals 14 residues. The germline V gene encodes CDR1 SQVTM and CDR2 ANQGSEA. The junction had 5 bases not matched to a gene; V was cut back by 5 bases and J by 0 bases. CDR3 in DNA: TGCAGCGTTACTCTAGCGGGTGACCAAGAGACCCAGTACTTC. Amino acids: CSVTLAGDQETQYF.

This clone was found once. V is TRBV9 and J is TRBJ2-5, with 7 nucleotides matching TRBD1. Trimming cost V 4 bases and J 6 bases; bases outside gene matches: 6. CDR1 is SGDLS, CDR2 YYNGEE, per germline. The CDR3 consists of 13 residues. The CDR3 region has the DNA TGTGCCAGCAGCCCCCGGGACAGAAAGACCCAGTACTTC. Translated: CASSPRDRKTQYF.

In this sample, this clone turned up a few times. The chain uses TRBV3-1 (or the pseudogene TRBV3-2) and TRBJ2-1; no reliable D call. Germline CDR1 reads LGHDT; CDR2 reads YNNKEL (reference sequence). The CDR3 length is 12 residues. V dropped 0 bases and J dropped 11 bases, with 8 bases sitting between them. CDR3 nucleotides: TGTGCCAGCAGCCAAGATACCCAGAAGCAGTTCTTC. Its protein product is CASSQDTQKQFF.

The sample holds one count of this clone. V usage is TRBV27 and J usage is TRBJ2-2; TRBD1 matches at 7 bases. Trimming took 0 bases from V and 6 from J; bases not matched to a gene: 4. The CDR3 is made up of 15 amino acids. Looked up from germline, CDR1 is MNHEY and CDR2 is SMNVEV (reference sequence). CDR3: CASSLSGGDPGELFF. CDR3 DNA: TGTGCCAGCAGTTTATCAGGGGGCGATCCCGGGGAGCTGTTTTTT.

The sample holds one count of this clone. This sequence joins TRBV15 and TRBJ1-1, with D unresolved. Germline V lookup: CDR1 LNHNV, CDR2 YYDKDF (reference sequence). The CDR3 contains 16 residues. Trimming removed 2 bases at V and 0 bases at J, with 13 bases between. Written as DNA, the CDR3 is TGTGCCACCAGCAGACCCCGCAGAGGCATGAACACTGAAGCTTTCTTT. This codes for CATSRPRRGMNTEAFF.

This clone was detected once. The chain combines TRBV5-1 with TRBJ2-7, with TRBD2 matching 7 bases. Germline V gene lookup returns CDR1 SGHRS and CDR2 YFSETQ. This CDR3 spans 14 amino acids. Trimming removed 0 bases from V and 6 bases from J; junction bases left unmatched: 6. CDR3 coding DNA: TGCGCCAGCAGCTTGGGGACGGCGGGGGTCGAGCAGTACTTC. Translated: CASSLGTAGVEQYF.

This clone was detected only a few times. CDR3 nucleotides: TGTGCCAGCGGGAGGGGGGCCGACACCGGGGAGCTGTTTTTT. It codes for CASGRGADTGELFF. The V gene is TRBV19, the J gene TRBJ2-2, with 8 bases lining up with TRBD2. This CDR3 spans 14 amino acids. The trim removed 9 bases at V and 3 bases at J, leaving 6 bases unmatched. Germline CDR1 reads LNHDA; CDR2 reads SQIVND (reference sequence).

This chain links TRBV7-7 with TRBJ2-5, with 9 bases fitting TRBD2. The germline CDR1 and CDR2 sequences are SSHAT and FNYEAQ (reference sequence). The CDR3 runs 14 residues. The CDR3 spells CASGRAGIEETQYF. Here the CDR3 DNA reads TGTGCTAGCGGGAGAGCGGGCATAGAAGAGACCCAGTACTTC.

This chain joins TRBV9 and TRBJ2-1, with 11 positions matching TRBD1. Germline V gene data show CDR1 as SGDLS and CDR2 as YYNGEE. J gave up 15 bases and V 4 bases, and 15 bases lay outside the gene matches. The length of the CDR3 is 15 residues. As DNA, the CDR3 is TGTGCCAGCAGCACGGGGACAGGGGGACTAGCAGTTCCGTTCTTC. It encodes CASSTGTGGLAVPFF. The full variable domain, in which reference TRBV9 and TRBJ2-1 provide the parts outside the CDR3, is DSGVTQTPKHLITATGQRVTLRCSPRSGDLSVYWYQQSLDQGLQFLIQYYNGEERAKGNILERFSAQQFPDLHSELNLSSLELGDSALYFCASSTGTGGLAVPFFGPGTRLTVL.

The rearrangement joins TRBV6-5 to TRBJ1-1, with D perhaps matching TRBD1 (6 bases). Looked up from germline, CDR1 is MNHEY and CDR2 is SVGAGI. V was cut by 4 bases and J by 4 bases, with 13 bases left in between. CDR3 length: 14 amino acids. In DNA form, the CDR3 reads TGTGCCAGCAGTTCCCCAGGGGTACGCACTGAAGCTTTCTTT. Translation gives CASSSPGVRTEAFF.

This chain links TRBV7-9 with TRBJ2-1, with D perhaps TRBD2 (5 bases). Germline loops: CDR1 SEHNR, CDR2 FQNEAQ (reference sequence). The V and J ends lost 4 bases and 1 base respectively, with 14 bases between them. The CDR3 is made up of 16 amino acids. The CDR3 DNA is TGTGCCAGCAGCTCCCATCAAGCGGAATCCTACAATGAGCAGTTCTTC. Its translation is CASSSHQAESYNEQFF.